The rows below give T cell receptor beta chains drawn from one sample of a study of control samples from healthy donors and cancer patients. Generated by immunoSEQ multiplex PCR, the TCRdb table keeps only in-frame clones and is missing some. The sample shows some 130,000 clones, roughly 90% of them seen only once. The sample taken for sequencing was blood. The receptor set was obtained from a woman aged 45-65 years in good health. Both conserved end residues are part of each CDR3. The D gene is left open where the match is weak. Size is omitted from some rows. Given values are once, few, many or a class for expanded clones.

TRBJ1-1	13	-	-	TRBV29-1	CSVEVDRNTEAFF	TGCAGCGTTGAAGTGGACAGGAACACTGAAGCTTTCTTT
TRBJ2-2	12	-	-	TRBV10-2	CASSKGAGELFF	TGCGCCAGCAGTAAGGGTGCAGGGGAGCTGTTTTTT
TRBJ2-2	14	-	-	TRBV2	CASSPTGSTGELFF	TGTGCCAGCAGTCCTACAGGGTCCACCGGGGAGCTGTTTTTT
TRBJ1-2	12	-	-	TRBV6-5	CASKAGGSGYTF	TGTGCCAGCAAAGCTGGGGGGTCTGGCTACACCTTC
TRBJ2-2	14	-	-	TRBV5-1	CASSLQENTGELFF	TGCGCCAGCAGCTTGCAGGAGAACACCGGGGAGCTGTTTTTT
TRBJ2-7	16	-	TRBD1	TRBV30	CAWSVWGRQGSYEQYF	TGTGCCTGGAGTGTATGGGGCAGACAGGGTTCCTACGAGCAGTACTTC
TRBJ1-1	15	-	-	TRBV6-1	CASSDASTQWPEAFF	TGTGCCAGCAGTGACGCCTCTACTCAATGGCCTGAAGCTTTCTTT
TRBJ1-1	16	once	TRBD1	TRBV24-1	CATSDSLDRTNTEAFF	TGTGCCACCAGTGATTCGCTGGACAGGACGAACACTGAAGCTTTCTTT
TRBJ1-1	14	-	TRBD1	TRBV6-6	CASSTGQGNNEAFF	TGTGCCAGCAGTACCGGACAGGGTAACAATGAAGCTTTCTTT
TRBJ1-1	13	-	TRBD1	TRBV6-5	CASGQGMNTEAFF	TGTGCCAGCGGACAGGGAATGAACACTGAAGCTTTCTTT
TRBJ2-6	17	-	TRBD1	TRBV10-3	CAISEKDRLAGANVLTF	TGTGCCATCAGTGAAAAGGACAGGCTGGCTGGGGCCAACGTCCTGACTTTC
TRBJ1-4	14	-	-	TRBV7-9	CASSLDAGMEKLFF	TGTGCCAGCAGCTTAGATGCAGGGATGGAAAAACTGTTTTTT
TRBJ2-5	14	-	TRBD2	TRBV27	CASAAGLAGETQYF	TGTGCCAGCGCGGCGGGGCTAGCGGGAGAGACCCAGTACTTC
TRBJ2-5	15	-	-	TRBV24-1	CATSEPGTFQETQYF	TGTGCCACCAGTGAACCCGGGACGTTCCAAGAGACCCAGTACTTC
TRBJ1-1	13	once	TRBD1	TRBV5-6	CASSYDRDTEAFF	TGTGCCAGCAGTTACGACAGGGACACTGAAGCTTTCTTT
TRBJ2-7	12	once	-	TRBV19	CASSASSYEQYF	TGTGCCAGTAGTGCCAGCTCCTACGAGCAGTACTTC
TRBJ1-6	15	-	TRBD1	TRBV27	CASTIGQGASSPLHF	TGTGCCAGCACCATAGGACAGGGGGCTAGCTCACCCCTCCACTTT
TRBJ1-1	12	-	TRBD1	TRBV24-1	CATRQGRSEAFF	TGTGCCACCAGACAGGGGAGATCTGAAGCTTTCTTT
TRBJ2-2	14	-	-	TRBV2	CASSDAGPPGELFF	TGTGCCAGCAGTGACGCAGGGCCCCCCGGGGAGCTGTTTTTT
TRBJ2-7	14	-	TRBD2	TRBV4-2	CASQRNAGGYEQYF	TGTGCCAGCCAGCGTAATGCGGGAGGGTACGAGCAGTACTTC
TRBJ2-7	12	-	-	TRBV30	CAWIRDGYEQYF	TGTGCCTGGATCCGGGACGGCTACGAGCAGTACTTC
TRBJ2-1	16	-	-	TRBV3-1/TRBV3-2	CASSRNRATSYNEQFF	TGTGCCAGCAGCCGCAACAGGGCTACCTCCTACAATGAGCAGTTCTTC
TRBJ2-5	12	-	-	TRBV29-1	CSVSLDQETQYF	TGCAGCGTCTCCTTAGACCAAGAGACCCAGTACTTC
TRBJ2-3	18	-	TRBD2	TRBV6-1	CASSGSGLAGGAPGTQYF	TGTGCCAGCAGTGGTTCGGGACTAGCGGGGGGGGCGCCAGGTACGCAGTATTTT
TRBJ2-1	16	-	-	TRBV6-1	CASSEARWASGNEQFF	TGTGCCAGCAGTGAAGCTCGCTGGGCCTCGGGCAATGAGCAGTTCTTC
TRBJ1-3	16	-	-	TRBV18	CASSPNEDSHGNTIYF	TGTGCCAGCTCACCCAATGAGGACAGCCATGGAAACACCATATATTTT
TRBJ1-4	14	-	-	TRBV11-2	CASGPGLKNEKLFF	TGTGCCAGCGGCCCGGGACTGAAAAATGAAAAACTGTTTTTT
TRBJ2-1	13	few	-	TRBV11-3	CASSFRSYNEQFF	TGTGCCAGCAGTTTCCGTTCCTACAATGAGCAGTTCTTC
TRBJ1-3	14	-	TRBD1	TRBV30	CAWSVQGSGNTIYF	TGTGCCTGGAGTGTACAGGGGTCTGGAAACACCATATATTTT
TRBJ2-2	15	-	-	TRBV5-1	CASSLDGAPTGELFF	TGCGCCAGCAGCTTGGACGGGGCCCCCACCGGGGAGCTGTTTTTT
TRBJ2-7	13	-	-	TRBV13	CASSPPQFYEQYF	TGTGCCAGCAGCCCGCCACAATTCTACGAGCAGTACTTC
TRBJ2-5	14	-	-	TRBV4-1	CASSQMVGEETQYF	TGCGCCAGCAGCCAAATGGTGGGGGAAGAGACCCAGTACTTC
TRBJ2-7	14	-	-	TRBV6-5	CASSYSWSTYEQYF	TGTGCCAGCAGTTACTCCTGGTCGACCTACGAGCAGTACTTC
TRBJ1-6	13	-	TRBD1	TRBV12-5	CASGGDSYSPLHF	TGTGCTAGTGGGGGGGACAGTTATTCACCCCTCCACTTT
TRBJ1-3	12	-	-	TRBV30	CAWDQDGNTIYF	TGTGCCTGGGATCAGGATGGAAACACCATATATTTT
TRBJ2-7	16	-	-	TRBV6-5	CASSSPRWGPSYEQYF	TGTGCCAGCAGTTCCCCCCGGTGGGGGCCTTCCTACGAGCAGTACTTC
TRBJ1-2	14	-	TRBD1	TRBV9	CASSGGTEYYGYTF	TGTGCCAGCAGCGGAGGGACAGAATACTATGGCTACACCTTC
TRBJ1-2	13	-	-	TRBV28	CASSLTDSYGYTF	TGTGCCAGCAGCCTGACAGACTCCTATGGCTACACCTTC
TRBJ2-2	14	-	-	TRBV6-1	CASSEVSAMGELFF	TGTGCCAGCAGTGAAGTCTCAGCGATGGGGGAGCTGTTTTTT
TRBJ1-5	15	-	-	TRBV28	CASSPQGYSNQPQHF	TGTGCCAGCAGTCCCCAGGGGTATAGCAATCAGCCCCAGCATTTT
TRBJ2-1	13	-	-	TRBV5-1	CASSLGLNNEQFF	TGCGCCAGCAGCTTGGGGCTAAACAATGAGCAGTTCTTC
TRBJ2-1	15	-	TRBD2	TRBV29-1	CSVDGTSGRHNEQFF	TGCAGCGTTGACGGGACTAGCGGGAGGCACAATGAGCAGTTCTTC
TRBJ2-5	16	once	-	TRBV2	CASSSLGRGPQETQYF	TGTGCCAGCAGTTCACTTGGCAGGGGACCCCAAGAGACCCAGTACTTC
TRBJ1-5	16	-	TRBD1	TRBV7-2	CASSLETGGSNQPQHF	TGTGCCAGCAGCTTAGAGACAGGGGGAAGCAATCAGCCCCAGCATTTT
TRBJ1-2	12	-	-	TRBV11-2	CASSLYSRGYTF	TGTGCCAGCAGCTTATACAGTCGTGGCTACACCTTC
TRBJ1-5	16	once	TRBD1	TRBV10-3	CAISESAGGGNQPQHF	TGTGCCATCAGTGAGTCAGCAGGGGGAGGCAATCAGCCCCAGCATTTT
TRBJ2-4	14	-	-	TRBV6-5	CASSTTLAKNIQYF	TGTGCCAGCAGTACGACTCTAGCCAAAAACATTCAGTACTTC
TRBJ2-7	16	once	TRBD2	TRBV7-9	CASSTHGTSDSYEQYF	TGTGCCAGCAGCACGCACGGGACTAGCGACTCCTACGAGCAGTACTTC
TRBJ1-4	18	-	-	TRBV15	CATSRARTEPTTNEKLFF	TGTGCCACCAGCAGAGCCCGGACAGAACCAACAACTAATGAAAAACTGTTTTTT
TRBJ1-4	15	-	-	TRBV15	CATSPRWGTNEKLFF	TGTGCCACCAGCCCGCGGTGGGGGACTAATGAAAAACTGTTTTTT
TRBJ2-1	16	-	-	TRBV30	CAWRTLSGTSYNEQFF	TGTGCCTGGAGGACCTTGAGCGGAACCTCCTACAATGAGCAGTTCTTC
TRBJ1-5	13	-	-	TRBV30	CAWSGRANQPQHF	TGTGCCTGGAGTGGCAGGGCTAATCAGCCCCAGCATTTT
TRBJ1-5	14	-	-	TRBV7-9	CASSSHEGVQPQHF	TGTGCCAGCAGCTCCCACGAGGGCGTCCAGCCCCAGCATTTT